These 28 T cell receptor beta chains were sequenced from one sample in a study of T-cell memory formation after mild COVID-19. TCRdb passed the 5' RACE reads through MiXCR, listing each CDR3 protein once. Of some 50,000 distinct CDR3 sequences listed, roughly an eighth are singletons. What was sequenced was PBMCs or a T cell subset sorted from them (not recorded which). All receptors come from a man aged 18 to 29 who had mild COVID-19 (a few samples of this study predate the infection). Cell type and time point are not known.

This clonotype came up a few times. The V and J genes are TRBV7-6 and TRBJ2-1, with D possibly being TRBD2 (6 bases). The CDR3 is 15 residues long. The V end lost 3 bases, the J end lost 9 bases, and 18 bases lay between the germline ends. Germline CDR1 is SGHVS and CDR2 is FNYEAQ. The CDR3, as DNA: TGTGCCAGCAGCTTCGGATCGGCGGGACGGGGTGAGCAGTTCTTC. Translating it yields CASSFGSAGRGEQFF.

There are a few counts of this clonotype. This sequence joins TRBV7-9 and TRBJ1-1; 7 bases are a match to TRBD1. CDR1 and CDR2 from the germline V gene are SEHNR and FQNEAQ (reference sequence). Trimming took 4 bases from V and 5 from J; bases not matched to a gene: 1. The CDR3 is made up of 12 amino acids. CDR3 sequence reads: CASSSGGTEAFF. For the CDR3, the DNA is TGTGCCAGCAGCTCAGGGGGGACTGAAGCTTTCTTT.

This sequence joins TRBV7-2 and TRBJ2-3; D perhaps matches TRBD1 (5 bases). Per the germline V gene, CDR1 is SGHTA and CDR2 is FQGNSA. V lost 6 bases, J lost 2 bases, and 9 bases lay in between. The CDR3 length is 13 residues. The CDR3 nucleotides read TGTGCCAGCAGGTGGACAAACACAGATACGCAGTATTTT. It encodes CASRWTNTDTQYF.

The chain couples TRBV11-2 to TRBJ2-1, with 10 bases identical to TRBD2. Looked up from germline, CDR1 is SGHAT and CDR2 is FQNNGV. There are 15 residues in the CDR3. Trimming at V came to 5 bases and at J to 4 bases, leaving 5 bases not matched to a gene. CDR3 nucleotide sequence: TGTGCCAGCAGCCAACTAGCGGGGTGTTACAATGAGCAGTTCTTC. Translated: CASSQLAGCYNEQFF. The variable domain in full, with the rest retrieved from reference TRBV11-2 and TRBJ2-1, is EAGVAQSPRYKIIEKRQSVAFWCNPISGHATLYWYQQILGQGPKLLIQFQNNGVVDDSQLPKDRFSAERLKGVDSTLKIQPAKLEDSAVYLCASSQLAGCYNEQFFGPGTRLTVL.

This chain uses TRBV7-2 with TRBJ1-1, with D possibly matching TRBD1 (5 bases). The V end lost 5 bases, the J end lost 3 bases, and 13 bases lay between the germline ends. The CDR3 sequence is 14 residues long. Germline loops: CDR1 SGHTA, CDR2 FQGNSA. CDR3: CASSPLAGHTEAFF. CDR3 DNA: TGTGCCAGCAGCCCCCTGGCAGGGCACACTGAAGCTTTCTTT.

This clonotype was detected only a few times. The chain joins TRBV6-5 to TRBJ1-1; no reliable D call. Trimming removed 6 bases from V and 7 bases from J, with 18 bases in between. The CDR3 sequence is 14 residues long. Germline lookup yields CDR1 MNHEY and CDR2 SVGAGI. CDR3 bases: TGTGCCAGCAGGCCTGGACCTCTCAAGCATGAAGCTTTCTTT. Translated, it gives CASRPGPLKHEAFF.

In this sample, this clonotype turned up a few times. J is TRBJ1-5 and V is TRBV28, with TRBD1 matching 7 bases. Germline CDR1 and CDR2: MDHEN and SYDVKM. The V and J ends lost 6 bases and 15 bases, in that order; junction bases with no gene match: 11. The CDR3 length is 12 residues. The CDR3 is CASRLQGSAPHF. CDR3 coding DNA: TGTGCCAGCAGGCTACAGGGGAGTGCTCCGCATTTT.

The chain carries TRBV3-1 and TRBJ1-1; 9 nucleotides agree with TRBD1. The CDR3 length is 14 residues. Germline-derived CDR1 and CDR2 are LGHDT and YNNKEL (reference sequence). The J segment lost 8 bases and the V segment lost 3 bases, leaving 7 bases of the junction unmatched. The CDR3 DNA follows: TGTGCCAGCAGCCACTCAACAGGGGGCCACGAAGCTTTCTTT. Its translation is CASSHSTGGHEAFF.

This clonotype occurred many times. V is TRBV7-9 and J is TRBJ1-5; D possibly corresponds to TRBD1 (5 bases). The V and J ends lost 1 base and 3 bases respectively, with 7 bases between them. From germline, CDR1 is SEHNR and CDR2 FQNEAQ (reference sequence). The CDR3 spans 14 residues. This CDR3 reads CASSLEDTNQPQHF. The CDR3 nucleotides are TGTGCCAGCAGCTTAGAGGACACCAATCAGCCCCAGCATTTT. The full variable domain, in which reference TRBV7-9 and TRBJ1-5 provide the parts outside the CDR3, is DTGVSQNPRHKITKRGQNVTFRCDPISEHNRLYWYRQTLGQGPEFLTYFQNEAQLEKSRLLSDRFSAERPKGSFSTLEIQRTEQGDSAMYLCASSLEDTNQPQHFGDGTRLSIL.

The chain couples TRBV6-5 to TRBJ1-6, with 9 bases lining up with TRBD1. The V gene's germline CDR1 is MNHEY and CDR2 SVGAGI. The CDR3 runs to 15 residues. The trim removed 10 bases at V and 10 bases at J, leaving 14 bases unmatched. The CDR3 coding sequence is TGTGCCACCTCGCGGCCCGGGACAGGGCAATCACCCCTCCACTTT. It specifies CATSRPGTGQSPLHF.

In its sample, this clonotype was seen many times. This chain connects TRBV6-5 to TRBJ2-5, with 8 bases matching TRBD2. V was pared by 6 bases and J by 1 base, with 7 bases of the junction left unmatched. Germline V gene lookup returns CDR1 MNHEY and CDR2 SVGAGI. The CDR3 spans 15 residues. The CDR3 DNA is TGTGCCAGCAGATTGTCCGGGACTAGCCAAGAGACCCAGTACTTC. It yields the protein CASRLSGTSQETQYF.

This chain links TRBV7-9 with TRBJ1-6; unclear D gene. Germline CDR1 SEHNR, CDR2 FQNEAQ (reference sequence). Trimming removed 4 bases from V and 10 bases from J, with 8 bases in between. CDR3 length: 12 residues. The CDR3 sequence: CASSSDLSPLHF. In DNA, the CDR3 is TGTGCCAGCAGCTCGGATCTGTCACCCCTCCACTTT. The full variable domain, completed using reference TRBV7-9 and TRBJ1-6, is DTGVSQNPRHKITKRGQNVTFRCDPISEHNRLYWYRQTLGQGPEFLTYFQNEAQLEKSRLLSDRFSAERPKGSFSTLEIQRTEQGDSAMYLCASSSDLSPLHFGNGTRLTVT.

Only a few counts were recorded for this clonotype. The V gene is TRBV7-2, the J gene TRBJ1-5; D call uncertain. V lost 5 bases, J lost 5 bases, and 16 bases lay in between. CDR3 length: 15 residues. Germline CDR1 and CDR2: SGHTA and FQGNSA. The CDR3 coding sequence is TGTGCCAGCAGCCCCCTGGGAGGACCCGATCAGCCCCAGCATTTT. Encoded protein: CASSPLGGPDQPQHF.

This chain joins TRBV21-1 and TRBJ1-1. TRBV21-1 is shown as a pseudogene. The CDR3 spans 16 residues. The CDR3 reads CASSKEYTTLNTEAFF. CDR3 nucleotides: TGTGCCAGCAGCAAAGAGTATACCACCCTGAACACTGAAGCTTTCTTT.

This chain joins TRBV24-1 and TRBJ1-1, with a weak D call TRBD1 (5 bases). Per the germline V gene, CDR1 is KGHDR and CDR2 is SFDVKD. This CDR3 region has 13 residues. Trimming removed 8 bases from V and 10 bases from J, with 19 bases in between. DNA for the CDR3: TGTGCCACCATTATCTACAAGGGGCTGGGAGCTTTCTTT. Its protein is CATIIYKGLGAFF.

The table lists this clonotype with many counts. The chain carries TRBV7-9 and TRBJ1-2; D gene unclear. Germline CDR1 and CDR2: SEHNR and FQNEAQ (reference sequence). This CDR3 is 12 amino acids long. Trimming took off 3 bases at V and 1 base at J, with 3 bases between the two ends. The CDR3: CASSLNNYGYTF. The DNA for the CDR3 is TGTGCCAGCAGCTTGAATAACTATGGCTACACCTTC.

In its sample, this clonotype was seen a few times. This sequence joins TRBV28 and TRBJ2-4, with TRBD2 matching over 8 bases. The CDR3 has 16 amino acids. Trimming cost V 3 bases and J 0 bases; bases outside gene matches: 4. The germline V gene encodes CDR1 MDHEN and CDR2 SYDVKM. The CDR3 region has the DNA TGTGCCAGCAGTTTGAGCCTAGCGGGAGCCAAAAACATTCAGTACTTC. Its translation: CASSLSLAGAKNIQYF.

This clonotype was picked up a small number of times. V is TRBV10-3 and J is TRBJ2-5; D is uncertain. With 10 bases removed from V and 5 bases from J, the gap between germline ends came to 17 bases. The CDR3 is 13 residues long. CDR1 is ENHRY, CDR2 SYGVKD, per germline. The CDR3 region has the DNA TGTGCCAGCCTTTCTGTGGCCGGGGAGACCCAGTACTTC. Translated: CASLSVAGETQYF.

The sample holds a few counts of this clonotype. J is TRBJ2-2 and V is TRBV5-1, with TRBD1 matching over 11 bases. The CDR3 loop spans 16 amino acids. In germline, CDR1 is SGHRS, CDR2 YFSETQ. The V segment lost 4 bases and the J segment 3 bases; nucleotides outside the gene matches: 5. CDR3 amino acids: CASSGGQGDDTGELFF. Here the CDR3 DNA reads TGCGCCAGCAGCGGGGGACAGGGGGATGACACCGGGGAGCTGTTTTTT.

This CDR3 reads CSAERDTNSYEQYF. The DNA of the CDR3 is TGCAGTGCTGAAAGGGACACAAACTCCTACGAGCAGTACTTC. The V and J genes are TRBV20-1 and TRBJ2-7; TRBD1 is a possible D gene (6 bases). The CDR3 spans 14 residues. Trimming left V 5 bases short and J 0 bases short, with 14 bases between. Per germline, CDR1 DFQATT and CDR2 SNEGSKA (reference sequence).

This clonotype was counted many times. The chain joins TRBV4-2 to TRBJ2-2; 9 bases agree with TRBD2. This CDR3 comprises 18 residues. Germline V CDR1 and CDR2: LGHNA, YNFKEQ. V trimming: 1 base; J trimming: 6 bases; junction bases outside the gene matches: 12. The DNA for the CDR3 is TGTGCCAGCAGCCAAGGCGGGGGGGCATGGTTCAACGCCGGGGAGCTGTTTTTT. Its translation: CASSQGGGAWFNAGELFF.

The chain recombines TRBV9 with TRBJ2-3, with D possibly called TRBD1 or TRBD2 (5 bases each). The CDR3 totals 16 residues. V lost 0 bases and J lost 2, with 13 bases in between. Per germline, CDR1 SGDLS and CDR2 YYNGEE. The CDR3 DNA follows: TGTGCCAGCAGCGTAGAAGGGGAGTGGGTCACAGATACGCAGTATTTT. This gives the protein CASSVEGEWVTDTQYF.

V is TRBV7-2 and J is TRBJ2-6; 8 positions agree with TRBD1. This CDR3 contains 14 residues. Germline assignment: CDR1 SGHTA and CDR2 FQGNSA. With V trimmed by 7 bases and J by 2 bases, 1 base remained unmatched. This chain's CDR3 is CASKGQAGANVLTF. The CDR3 bases are TGTGCCAGCAAGGGACAGGCTGGGGCCAACGTCCTGACTTTC.

The V call is TRBV12-3 or TRBV12-4, the J call TRBJ2-2; no clear D gene. Deletions cut 1 base from V and 4 bases from J, with 10 bases between. CDR3 length: 15 residues. For the CDR3, the DNA is TGTGCCAGCAGTTTAGATTTGGCAGGCACCGGGGAGCTGTTTTTT. The encoded protein is CASSLDLAGTGELFF.

This clonotype was recorded at least ten times. This chain links TRBV19 with TRBJ2-2; D call uncertain. Germline CDR1 is LNHDA and CDR2 is SQIVND (reference sequence). The CDR3 totals 14 residues. V lost 4 bases, J lost 0 bases, and 6 bases lay in between. Written as DNA, the CDR3 is TGTGCCAGTAGTACTCGACCGAACACCGGGGAGCTGTTTTTT. Residues: CASSTRPNTGELFF.

Only a few counts were recorded for this clonotype. This chain connects TRBV20-1 to TRBJ2-7; D may be TRBD2 (6 bases). The CDR3 is 13 residues long. V lost 6 bases and J lost 7, with 19 bases in between. Germline CDR1 is DFQATT and CDR2 is SNEGSKA (reference sequence). The CDR3 DNA sequence: TGCAGTGCCACAAGGGCGGGGCTTCTAGAGCAGTACGTC. This codes for CSATRAGLLEQYV.

This clonotype has a handful of counts. V usage is TRBV6-5 and J usage is TRBJ1-1; tentative D call: TRBD1 (6 bases). V dropped 2 bases and J dropped 3 bases, with 13 bases sitting between them. CDR3 length: 15 amino acids. CDR1 MNHEY and CDR2 SVGAGI come from the germline V gene. The CDR3 DNA reads as TGTGCCAGCAGTTACGCCCCGGGGGCTGACACTGAAGCTTTCTTT. Protein product: CASSYAPGADTEAFF.

The V call is TRBV6-1, the J call TRBJ2-2; D call uncertain. The V end lost 10 bases, the J end lost 3 bases, and 3 bases lay between the germline ends. Germline CDR1 and CDR2: MNHNS and SASEGT. There are 10 residues in the CDR3. CDR3 sequence: CATDTGELFF. The DNA of the CDR3 is TGTGCCACCGACACCGGGGAGCTGTTTTTT.